The present entry profiles one TCR beta chain with its context. Its specificity is unknown. The germline V gene encodes CDR1 SGHTA and CDR2 FQGNSA. CDR3 length: 15 residues. V gave up 5 bases and J gave up 5 bases; unmatched junction bases: 11. This sample stems from a study of T cell responses to AZD1222 COVID-19 vaccine. Study-wide points: All repertoire sampling was performed exclusively after the peak T cell response.

Sequencing used immunoSEQ multiplex PCR; TCRdb keeps in-frame clones, though not all of them. Of about 180,000 clones in the sample, about 93% are singletons; the top ten hold less than 2.5%. The receptor's source is an adult who received the AZD1222 COVID-19 vaccine. Sequencing used peripheral blood, obtained 28 days after the second AZD1222 dose. The J gene is TRBJ2-7, the V gene TRBV7-2; TRBD1 matches at 8 bases. CDR3 in amino acids: CASSTPRTGNDEQYF. In nucleotides, the CDR3 is TGTGCCAGCAGCACGCCCCGGACAGGGAACGACGAGCAGTACTTC.